The clone carrying this T cell receptor (beta chain) showed up many times. RNA served as the template for amplifying TCR beta CDR3 regions. HTBI primers primed a first-round RT-PCR, and a second-round multiplex PCR followed. In TCRdb, the multiplex PCR reads were re-called with MiXCR into one record per CDR3 protein. In the table there are 300,000 to 500,000 distinct CDR3 sequences, roughly 14% of which are singletons. The sample is drawn from a study of Graves' ophthalmopathy and Graves' hyperthyroidism. Per the germline V gene, CDR1 is SNHLY and CDR2 is FYNNEI. V lost 3 bases and J lost 7, with 7 bases in between. The CDR3 length is 12 residues.

The clonotype originates from a woman under 30 with stable Graves' hyperthyroidism. The V gene is TRBV2, the J gene TRBJ2-1, with D unresolved. Sequenced input: peripheral blood. The CDR3 DNA reads as TGTGCCAGCAGTGAGGGGTGGAATGAGCAGTTCTTC. Translating gives CASSEGWNEQFF.